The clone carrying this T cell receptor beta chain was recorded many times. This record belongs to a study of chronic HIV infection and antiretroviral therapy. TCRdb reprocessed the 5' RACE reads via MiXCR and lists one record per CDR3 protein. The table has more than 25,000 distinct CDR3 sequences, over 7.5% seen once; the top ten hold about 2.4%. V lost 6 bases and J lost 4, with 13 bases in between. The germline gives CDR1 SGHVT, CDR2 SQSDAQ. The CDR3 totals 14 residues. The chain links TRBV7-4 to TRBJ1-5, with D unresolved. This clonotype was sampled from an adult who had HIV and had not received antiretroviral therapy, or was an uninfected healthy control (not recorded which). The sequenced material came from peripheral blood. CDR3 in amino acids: CASSCIAVNQPQHF. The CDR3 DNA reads TGTGCCAGCAGTTGTATTGCGGTAAATCAGCCCCAGCATTTT. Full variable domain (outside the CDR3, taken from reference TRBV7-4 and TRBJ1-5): GAGVSQSPRYKVAKRGRDVALRCDSISGHVTLYWYRQTLGQGSEVLTYSQSDAQRDKSGRPSGRFSAERPERSVSTLKIQRTEQGDSAVYLCASSCIAVNQPQHFGDGTRLSIL.